Below, 10 T cell receptor beta chains from the same sample are listed, as sequenced in a study of beta chain features in type 1 diabetes. The sequenced template was cDNA made from the entire isolated RNA. Assay used: immunoSEQ multiplex PCR; TCRdb lists only in-frame clones, some missing. Here the sample spans over 100,000 clones, under 40% being singletons. Sequencing was carried out using stem cell memory CD4+ T cells from blood. The origin of the receptors is a woman aged 18-29 years in good health.

This clone occurred a few times. The chain combines TRBV10-3 with TRBJ2-5, with 10 nucleotides matching TRBD2. Germline CDR1 is ENHRY and CDR2 is SYGVKD. This CDR3 comprises 14 residues. V shed 0 bases and J 5 bases; nucleotides not matched to a gene: 0. This CDR3 reads CAISESSGRETQYF. The DNA for the CDR3 is TGTGCCATCAGTGAGTCTAGCGGGAGGGAGACCCAGTACTTC.

The chain joins TRBV19 to TRBJ1-1; 8 bases fit TRBD1. V trimming: 3 bases; J trimming: 1 base; junction bases outside the gene matches: 1. Germline V gives CDR1 LNHDA, CDR2 SQIVND (reference sequence). The CDR3 sequence is 14 residues long. CDR3 sequence reads: CASSIGTGNTEAFF. In nucleotides, the CDR3 is TGTGCCAGTAGTATCGGGACAGGGAACACTGAAGCTTTCTTT.

The chain combines TRBV5-1 with TRBJ2-5, with TRBD1 matching 7 bases. The CDR3 is 15 amino acids. V trimming: 3 bases; J trimming: 0 bases; junction bases outside the gene matches: 5. The germline gives CDR1 SGHRS, CDR2 YFSETQ. The CDR3 reads CASSYVTGYQETQYF. CDR3 DNA: TGCGCCAGCAGCTACGTGACAGGGTACCAAGAGACCCAGTACTTC.

Only one count was recorded for this clone. This chain's CDR3 is CASRRSYRDRVGNTIYF. The DNA for the CDR3 is TGTGCCAGCAGGCGCTCCTACCGGGACAGGGTCGGAAACACCATATATTTT. V gene TRBV2 combines with J gene TRBJ1-3, with 9 bases that match TRBD1. The CDR3 has 17 residues. V trimming: 6 bases; J trimming: 4 bases; junction bases outside the gene matches: 13. Looked up from germline, CDR1 is SNHLY and CDR2 is FYNNEI.

The chain joins TRBV4-1 to TRBJ1-1; D unclear. The V end was cut by 2 bases, the J end by 0 bases, with 19 bases between. This CDR3 comprises 18 residues. Germline CDR1 is MGHRA and CDR2 is YSYEKL. CDR3 in amino acids: CASSQFPIPLVMNTEAFF. CDR3 in DNA: TGCGCCAGCAGCCAATTCCCGATTCCGTTAGTCATGAACACTGAAGCTTTCTTT.

The chain joins TRBV7-9 to TRBJ2-1, with 7 positions matching TRBD2. CDR3 size: 18 residues. Germline loops: CDR1 SEHNR, CDR2 FQNEAQ (reference sequence). Trimming cost V 3 bases and J 7 bases; bases outside gene matches: 18. The CDR3 DNA is TGTGCCAGCAGCTTGAGAAACCCGGGACTATTACACCGGAATGAGCAGTTCTTC. Protein sequence: CASSLRNPGLLHRNEQFF.

This chain links TRBV29-1 with TRBJ2-7; TRBD1 might be the D (6 bases). This CDR3 region has 13 residues. V was cut by 7 bases and J by 4 bases, with 17 bases left in between. Germline assignment: CDR1 SQVTM and CDR2 ANQGSEA. The CDR3 sequence is CSAAGDTYYEQYF. In DNA form, the CDR3 reads TGCAGCGCCGCCGGGGACACCTATTACGAGCAGTACTTC.

V is TRBV18 and J is TRBJ2-1; TRBD2 might be the D (6 bases). V gave up 6 bases and J gave up 1 base, with 22 bases separating them. The length of the CDR3 is 18 residues. Germline V gene lookup returns CDR1 KGHSH and CDR2 LQKENI. In DNA form, the CDR3 reads TGTGCCAGCTCCCGAACTAGCAGATCCTATTTTTCCTACAATGAGCAGTTCTTC. Protein: CASSRTSRSYFSYNEQFF. The full variable domain, with the rest looked up from reference TRBV18 and TRBJ2-1, is NAGVMQNPRHLVRRRGQEARLRCSPMKGHSHVYWYRQLPEEGLKFMVYLQKENIIDESGMPKERFSAEFPKEGPSILRIQQVVRGDSAAYFCASSRTSRSYFSYNEQFFGPGTRLTVL.

The chain links TRBV7-9 to TRBJ1-1, with 7 nucleotides matching TRBD1. The CDR3 is made up of 14 amino acids. After removal of 5 bases from V and 2 bases from J, the junction contained 5 bases not matched to a gene. Germline loops: CDR1 SEHNR, CDR2 FQNEAQ (reference sequence). CDR3 region: CASSQNRGNTEAFF. In nucleotides, the CDR3 is TGTGCCAGCAGCCAAAACAGGGGAAACACTGAAGCTTTCTTT.

The chain's CDR3 is CAWSVGGAKNQPQHF. In DNA form, the CDR3 reads TGTGCCTGGAGTGTTGGGGGGGCAAAAAATCAGCCCCAGCATTTT. The chain employs TRBV30 and TRBJ1-5, with D tentatively TRBD1 (6 bases). Germline lookup yields CDR1 GTSNPN and CDR2 SVGIG (reference sequence). Trimming shortened V by 0 bases and J by 4 bases, and 13 bases separated the two germline ends. The CDR3 runs to 15 residues.